The clone carrying this T cell receptor (beta chain) turned up a few times. The data derive from a study of blood T cell repertoires in COVID-19. Study overall: From the United States, Italy and Spain came samples of acute and convalescent COVID-19. Nucleic acid was either cDNA or gDNA, and it came from T cells, B-cell-depleted T cells, or PBMCs.

While infection was still active, Seattle patients were enrolled and then followed longitudinally. The germline gives CDR1 MNHEY, CDR2 SMNVEV (reference sequence). With 6 bases removed from V and 1 base from J, the gap between germline ends came to 9 bases. This CDR3 spans 13 amino acids. In the original analysis: Counts of nucleated cells, estimated from reference gene primer amplification, were obtained. Assay: immunoSEQ multiplex PCR; the TCRdb copy retains only in-frame clones and omits some. The D gene and trimming were derived from the DNA, and the V and J assignments and clone size from that table. The table includes about 220,000 clones, 82% detected once.

This chain joins TRBV27 and TRBJ1-1; tentatively, D is TRBD1 (6 bases). The source is a woman in her seventies with COVID-19, enrolled during active disease. The sequenced sample consisted of peripheral blood. In DNA, the CDR3 is TGTGCCAGCAGGCTACAGGGGAACACTGAAGCTTTCTTT. Amino acids: CASRLQGNTEAFF.